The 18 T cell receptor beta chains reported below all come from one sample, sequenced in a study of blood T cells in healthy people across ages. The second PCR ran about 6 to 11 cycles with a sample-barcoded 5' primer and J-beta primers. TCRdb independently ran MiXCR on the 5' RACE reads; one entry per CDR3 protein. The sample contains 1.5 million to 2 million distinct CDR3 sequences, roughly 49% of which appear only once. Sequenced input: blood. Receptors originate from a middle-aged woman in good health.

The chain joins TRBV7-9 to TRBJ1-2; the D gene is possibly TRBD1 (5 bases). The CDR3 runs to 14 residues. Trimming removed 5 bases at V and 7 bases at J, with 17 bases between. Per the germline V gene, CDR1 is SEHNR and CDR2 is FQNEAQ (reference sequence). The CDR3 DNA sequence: TGTGCCAGCAGCGGGGGAGGAAAGACCCGTGGCTACACCTTC. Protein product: CASSGGGKTRGYTF.

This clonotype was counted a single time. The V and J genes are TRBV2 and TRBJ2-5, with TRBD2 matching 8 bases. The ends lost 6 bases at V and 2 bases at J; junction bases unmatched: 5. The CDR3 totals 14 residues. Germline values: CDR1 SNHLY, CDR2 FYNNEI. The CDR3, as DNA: TGTGCCAGCAGGATTAGCGGGGTTCAAGAGACCCAGTACTTC. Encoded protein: CASRISGVQETQYF.

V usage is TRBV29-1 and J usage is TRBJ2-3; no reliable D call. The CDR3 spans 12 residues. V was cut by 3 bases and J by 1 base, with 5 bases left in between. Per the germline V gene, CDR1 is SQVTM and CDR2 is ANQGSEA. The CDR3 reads CSVESRTDTQYF. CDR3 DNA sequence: TGCAGCGTTGAGTCCCGCACAGATACGCAGTATTTT.

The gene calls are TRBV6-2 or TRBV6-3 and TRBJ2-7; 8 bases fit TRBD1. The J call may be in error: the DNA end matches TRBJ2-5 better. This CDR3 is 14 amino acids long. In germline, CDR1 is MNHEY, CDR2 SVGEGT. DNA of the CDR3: TGTGCCAGCAGTTGGACAGGGAGTCGAGAGACCCAGTACTTC. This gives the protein CASSWTGSRETQYF.

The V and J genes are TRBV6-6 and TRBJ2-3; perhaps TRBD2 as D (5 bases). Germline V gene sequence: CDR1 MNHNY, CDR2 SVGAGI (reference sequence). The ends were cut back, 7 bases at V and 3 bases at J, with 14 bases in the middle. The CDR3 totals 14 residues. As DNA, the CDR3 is TGTGCCAGCAAGCAGAGCGGTAATACAGATACGCAGTATTTT. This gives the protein CASKQSGNTDTQYF.

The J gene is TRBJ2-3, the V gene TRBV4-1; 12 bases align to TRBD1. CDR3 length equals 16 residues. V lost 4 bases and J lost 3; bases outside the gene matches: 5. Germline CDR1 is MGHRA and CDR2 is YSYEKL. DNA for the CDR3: TGCGCCAGCAGCCCCCGGGACAGGGGGCGAACAGATACGCAGTATTTT. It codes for CASSPRDRGRTDTQYF.

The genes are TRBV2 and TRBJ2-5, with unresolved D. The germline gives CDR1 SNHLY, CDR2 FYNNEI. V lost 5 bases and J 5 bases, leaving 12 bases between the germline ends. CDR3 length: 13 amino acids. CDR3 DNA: TGTGCCAGCAGTCGACTGCCCACGGAGACCCAGTACTTC. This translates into CASSRLPTETQYF.

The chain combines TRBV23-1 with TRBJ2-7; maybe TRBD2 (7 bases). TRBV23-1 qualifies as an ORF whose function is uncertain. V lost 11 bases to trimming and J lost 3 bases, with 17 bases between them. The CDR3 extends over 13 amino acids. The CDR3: CASYEGGDYEQYF. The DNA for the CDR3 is TGCGCCTCCTACGAGGGGGGGGACTACGAGCAGTACTTC.

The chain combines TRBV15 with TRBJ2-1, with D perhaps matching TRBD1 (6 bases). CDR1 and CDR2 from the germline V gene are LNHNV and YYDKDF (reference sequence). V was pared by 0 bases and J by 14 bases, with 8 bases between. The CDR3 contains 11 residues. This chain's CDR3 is CATSRDQGKFF. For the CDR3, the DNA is TGTGCCACCAGCAGAGATCAGGGGAAGTTCTTC.

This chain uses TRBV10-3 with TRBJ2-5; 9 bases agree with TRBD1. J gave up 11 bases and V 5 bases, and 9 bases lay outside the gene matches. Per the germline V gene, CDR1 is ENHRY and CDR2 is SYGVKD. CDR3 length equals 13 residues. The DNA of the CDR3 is TGTGCCATCAGTTGGGACAGGGCGAATGAGCAGTACTTC. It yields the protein CAISWDRANEQYF.

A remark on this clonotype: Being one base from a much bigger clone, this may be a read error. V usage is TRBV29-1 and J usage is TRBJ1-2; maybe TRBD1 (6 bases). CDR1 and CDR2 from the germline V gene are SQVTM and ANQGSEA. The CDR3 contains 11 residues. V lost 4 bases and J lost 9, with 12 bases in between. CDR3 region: CSVGDTSSYTF. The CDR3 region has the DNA TGCAGCGTTGGGGACACGTCGAGCTACACCTTC.

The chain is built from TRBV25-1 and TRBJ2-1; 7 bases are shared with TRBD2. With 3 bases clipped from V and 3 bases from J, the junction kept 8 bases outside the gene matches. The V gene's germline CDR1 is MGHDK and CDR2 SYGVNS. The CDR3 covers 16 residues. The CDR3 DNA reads TGTGCCAGCAGTGACCCCATAGCGGGTATCTACAATGAGCAGTTCTTC. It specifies CASSDPIAGIYNEQFF.

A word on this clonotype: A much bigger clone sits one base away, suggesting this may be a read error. DNA of the CDR3: TGTGCCAGCACCCTGGGTAGAAACATTCAGTACTTC. Amino acids: CASTLGRNIQYF. The chain uses TRBV12-3 or TRBV12-4 and TRBJ2-4; D gene ambiguous. Trimming cost V 7 bases and J 6 bases, with 10 bases left between them. The CDR3 is made up of 12 amino acids.

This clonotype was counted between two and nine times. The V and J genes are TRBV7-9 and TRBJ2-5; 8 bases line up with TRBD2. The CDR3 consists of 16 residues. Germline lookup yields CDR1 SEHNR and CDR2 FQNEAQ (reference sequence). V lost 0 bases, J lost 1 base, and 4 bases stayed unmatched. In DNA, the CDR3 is TGTGCCAGCAGCTTAGCACTAGCGGCCACCCAAGAGACCCAGTACTTC. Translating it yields CASSLALAATQETQYF.

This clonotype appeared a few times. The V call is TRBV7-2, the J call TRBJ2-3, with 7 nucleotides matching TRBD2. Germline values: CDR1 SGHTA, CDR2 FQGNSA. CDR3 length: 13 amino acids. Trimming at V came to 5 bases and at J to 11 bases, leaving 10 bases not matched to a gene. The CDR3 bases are TGTGCCAGCAGCGACTCCGGACTAGGGTGGCAGTATTTT. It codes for CASSDSGLGWQYF.

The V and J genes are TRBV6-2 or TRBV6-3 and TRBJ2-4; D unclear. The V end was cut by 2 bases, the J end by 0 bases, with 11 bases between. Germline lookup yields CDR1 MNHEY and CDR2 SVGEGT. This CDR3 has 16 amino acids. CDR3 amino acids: CASSYEAVIAKNIQYF. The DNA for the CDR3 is TGTGCCAGCAGTTACGAGGCCGTTATAGCCAAAAACATTCAGTACTTC.

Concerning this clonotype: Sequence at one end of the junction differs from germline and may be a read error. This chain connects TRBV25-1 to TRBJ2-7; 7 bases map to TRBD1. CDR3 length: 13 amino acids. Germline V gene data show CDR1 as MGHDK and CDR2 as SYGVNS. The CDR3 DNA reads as TGTGCCAGCAAGGCAGGGGGTGTTTACGTGCAGTACTTC. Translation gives CASKAGGVYVQYF.

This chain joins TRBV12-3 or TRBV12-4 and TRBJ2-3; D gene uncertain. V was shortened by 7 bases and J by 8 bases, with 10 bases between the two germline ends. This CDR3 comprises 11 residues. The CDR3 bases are TGTGCCAGCACCCAAGGACCTACGCAGTATTTT. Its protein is CASTQGPTQYF.